One sample yielded the 28 T cell receptor beta chains listed below, sequenced in a study of OX40 agonist ivuxolimab in advanced cancers. Here immunoSEQ multiplex PCR was the method, and the copy in TCRdb shows in-frame clones only, minus some. Among under 65,000 clones listed, approximately 89% were seen once. Here the sequenced sample was CD4+ or CD8+ T cells sorted from blood, taken in a trial of the OX40 agonist ivuxolimab. The receptors were gathered from an adult with an advanced solid tumor such as melanoma, head and neck, liver or kidney cancer.

The chain recombines TRBV4-2 with TRBJ1-3, with D unclear. The V and J ends lost 0 bases and 2 bases respectively, with 14 bases between them. This CDR3 has 17 residues. The germline V gene encodes CDR1 LGHNA and CDR2 YNFKEQ. CDR3 bases: TGTGCCAGCAGCCAAGATCACTTGGGCGGGGCTGGAAACACCATATATTTT. Amino acid sequence: CASSQDHLGGAGNTIYF.

The chain uses TRBV6-1 and TRBJ2-1, with TRBD2 identical over 7 bases. Germline assignment: CDR1 MNHNS and CDR2 SASEGT. The CDR3 contains 12 residues. The V segment lost 1 base and the J segment 12 bases; nucleotides outside the gene matches: 3. This CDR3 is CASSEGGGGQFF. The CDR3 coding sequence is TGTGCCAGCAGTGAAGGGGGGGGAGGGCAGTTCTTC.

The rearrangement uses TRBV4-1 and TRBJ1-4; the D gene is possibly TRBD1 (5 bases). Germline V gives CDR1 MGHRA, CDR2 YSYEKL. This CDR3 contains 15 residues. Trimming cost V 4 bases and J 7 bases, with 16 bases left between them. CDR3: CASSRVGGNSEKLFF. The CDR3 DNA follows: TGCGCCAGCAGCCGGGTCGGGGGTAATAGTGAAAAACTGTTTTTT.

The genes are TRBV4-1 and TRBJ1-4; tentatively, D is TRBD1 (6 bases). This CDR3 comprises 21 residues. Trimming took off 4 bases at V and 3 bases at J, with 30 bases between the two ends. Germline CDR1 MGHRA, CDR2 YSYEKL. The CDR3 here is CASSLTHRPGALKSANEKLFF. CDR3 sequence (DNA): TGCGCCAGCAGCCTTACCCATCGCCCGGGGGCTCTAAAGAGTGCTAATGAAAAACTGTTTTTT.

The chain employs TRBV28 and TRBJ1-2, with D possibly TRBD1 on 5 matching bases. Between the trimmed V and J ends, which lost 3 bases and 2 bases, there was a span of 10 bases. The germline CDR1 and CDR2 sequences are MDHEN and SYDVKM. CDR3 length: 14 residues. The DNA of the CDR3 is TGTGCCAGCAGTTTCAGGGTAGTGAACTATGGCTACACCTTC. Its translation: CASSFRVVNYGYTF.

This chain connects TRBV6-6 to TRBJ1-5, with D maybe TRBD1 (5 bases). The V end was cut by 3 bases, the J end by 2 bases, with 14 bases between. The CDR3 extends over 16 amino acids. The germline CDR1 and CDR2 sequences are MNHNY and SVGAGI (reference sequence). CDR3 nucleotide sequence: TGTGCCAGCAGTTATAGGGGAGTGGCAGGCAATCAGCCCCAGCATTTT. It specifies CASSYRGVAGNQPQHF.

The chain combines TRBV5-5 with TRBJ2-7; D is possibly TRBD1 (5 bases). V gave up 5 bases and J gave up 3 bases, with 9 bases separating them. CDR3 length: 12 amino acids. Per germline, CDR1 SGHKS and CDR2 YYEKEE (reference sequence). The CDR3 loop reads CASSDSNYEQYF. The DNA of the CDR3 is TGTGCCAGCAGTGACAGCAACTACGAGCAGTACTTC.

The V call is TRBV28, the J call TRBJ2-7; weak D call: TRBD1 (6 bases). Germline CDR1 and CDR2: MDHEN and SYDVKM. Trimming shortened V by 5 bases and J by 2 bases, and 13 bases separated the two germline ends. This CDR3 has 14 amino acids. CDR3 protein: CASSPPTGTYEQYF. CDR3 in DNA: TGTGCCAGCAGTCCCCCTACAGGGACCTACGAGCAGTACTTC.

With respect to this clone: The junction departs from germline at one end; a sequencing error may be responsible. The same CDR3 arises from other DNA sequences in this sample as well. This chain joins TRBV28 and TRBJ2-6; D might be TRBD2 (6 bases). The CDR3 covers 13 residues. CDR1 is MDHEN and CDR2 is SYDVKM in the germline V gene. CDR3 sequence: CARRVSGANVLTF. CDR3 bases: TGCGCCAGGAGGGTATCTGGGGCCAACGTCCTGACTTTC.

The chain uses TRBV7-9 and TRBJ2-7; D gene unclear. The CDR3 spans 12 residues. V gave up 1 base and J gave up 12 bases, with 13 bases separating them. CDR1 is SEHNR and CDR2 is FQNEAQ in the germline V gene (reference sequence). The CDR3 DNA sequence: TGTGCCAGCAGCTTAGAGGACGGCCCCCGGTACTTC. This translates into CASSLEDGPRYF.

The V gene is TRBV19, the J gene TRBJ1-4, with 8 nucleotides matching TRBD1. Germline V gene sequence: CDR1 LNHDA, CDR2 SQIVND (reference sequence). The V and J ends lost 8 bases and 7 bases, in that order; junction bases with no gene match: 9. The CDR3 runs to 14 residues. CDR3 protein: CASSFQGAGEKLFF. The CDR3, as DNA: TGTGCCAGTTCTTTTCAGGGGGCGGGTGAAAAACTGTTTTTT.

The J gene is TRBJ1-5, the V gene TRBV28, with D possibly being TRBD1 (5 bases). V lost 3 bases and J lost 8, with 14 bases in between. The V gene's germline CDR1 is MDHEN and CDR2 SYDVKM. This CDR3 contains 14 residues. The CDR3 DNA reads as TGTGCCAGCAGTTTGCCCAGGCCCAGGGAGCCCCAGCATTTT. This translates into CASSLPRPREPQHF.

This rearrangement joins TRBV5-4 to TRBJ1-1, with 7 positions matching TRBD1. This CDR3 has 15 residues. The germline CDR1 and CDR2 sequences are SGHNT and YYREEE (reference sequence). The V segment lost 4 bases and the J segment 2 bases; nucleotides outside the gene matches: 8. The CDR3 spells CASSQGGTANTEAFF. For the CDR3, the DNA is TGTGCCAGCAGCCAAGGCGGGACAGCCAACACTGAAGCTTTCTTT.

This clone was observed once. The chain uses TRBV6-6 and TRBJ2-3; 10 nucleotides match TRBD2. Germline V gene lookup returns CDR1 MNHNY and CDR2 SVGAGI (reference sequence). J was trimmed by 5 bases and V by 8 bases; bases with no gene match: 13. CDR3 size: 16 residues. As DNA, the CDR3 is TGTGCCAGCTCCTTTCCTAGCGGGGGAGTGGGAGATACGCAGTATTTT. This codes for CASSFPSGGVGDTQYF.

The chain joins TRBV5-1 to TRBJ2-1, with TRBD1 as a possible D gene (6 bases). With 5 bases removed from V and 0 bases from J, the gap between germline ends came to 15 bases. This CDR3 region has 16 residues. The germline V gene has CDR1 SGHRS and CDR2 YFSETQ. The CDR3 loop reads CASSYGGRSSYNEQFF. The CDR3 DNA follows: TGCGCCAGCAGTTATGGGGGCAGGAGCTCCTACAATGAGCAGTTCTTC.

The chain links TRBV5-1 to TRBJ1-2; D may be TRBD1 (6 bases). V shed 4 bases and J shed 3 bases, with 10 bases lying between them. CDR3 length: 13 amino acids. The V gene's germline CDR1 is SGHRS and CDR2 YFSETQ. CDR3 DNA sequence: TGCGCCAGCAGCCCGGAGGGGGACTATGGCTACACCTTC. Protein sequence: CASSPEGDYGYTF.

The gene calls are TRBV28 and TRBJ1-1; no definite D call. Germline CDR1 is MDHEN and CDR2 is SYDVKM. The CDR3 sequence is 16 residues long. V was shortened by 7 bases and J by 2 bases, with 20 bases between the two germline ends. CDR3 region: CASKFWGELGNTEAFF. In DNA form, the CDR3 reads TGTGCCAGCAAATTTTGGGGAGAACTAGGAAACACTGAAGCTTTCTTT. Combining the CDR3 with reference TRBV28 and TRBJ1-1 gives the whole variable domain DVKVTQSSRYLVKRTGEKVFLECVQDMDHENMFWYRQDPGLGLRLIYFSYDVKMKEKGDIPEGYSVSREKKERFSLILESASTNQTSMYLCASKFWGELGNTEAFFGQGTRLTVV.

The chain carries TRBV7-2 and TRBJ2-1, with D possibly being TRBD1 or TRBD2 (7 bases each). From germline, CDR1 is SGHTA and CDR2 FQGNSA. This CDR3 region has 16 residues. Trimming took 0 bases from V and 7 from J, leaving 16 bases between them. The CDR3 DNA reads as TGTGCCAGCAGCTTAGCGCTTGGCGGGGGACAGAATGAGCAGTTCTTC. Amino acid sequence: CASSLALGGGQNEQFF.

This clone is a singleton in its sample. The rearrangement joins TRBV28 to TRBJ1-1, with D maybe TRBD1 (6 bases). CDR1 is MDHEN, CDR2 SYDVKM, per germline. With 3 bases removed from V and 4 bases from J, the gap between germline ends came to 12 bases. The CDR3 has 14 residues. The CDR3 nucleotides read TGTGCCAGCAGTTTCGGGGGGCAGGGCACTGAAGCTTTCTTT. Protein product: CASSFGGQGTEAFF.

This sequence joins TRBV2 and TRBJ2-3, with D perhaps matching TRBD2 (6 bases). The CDR3 covers 14 residues. Trimming stripped 3 bases from V and 0 bases from J, with 7 bases between. Looked up from germline, CDR1 is SNHLY and CDR2 is FYNNEI. The chain's CDR3 is CASSEAGSTDTQYF. For the CDR3, the DNA is TGTGCCAGCAGTGAGGCGGGGAGCACAGATACGCAGTATTTT.

The chain joins TRBV6-5 to TRBJ1-5; D gene ambiguous. CDR1 MNHEY and CDR2 SVGAGI come from the germline V gene. CDR3 length equals 15 residues. The V gene lost 6 bases and the J gene lost 0 bases, with 12 bases spanning the gap. Here the CDR3 DNA reads TGTGCCAGCAGGGCGGACGGGAATAGCAATCAGCCCCAGCATTTT. Translating gives CASRADGNSNQPQHF.

This chain joins TRBV14 and TRBJ2-2; 8 nucleotides match TRBD1. This CDR3 region has 17 residues. After removal of 0 bases from V and 3 bases from J, the junction contained 6 bases not matched to a gene. Germline CDR1 is SGHDN and CDR2 is FVKESK. The CDR3 bases are TGTGCCAGCAGCCAAGAAAGGCAGGGGGCCGACACCGGGGAGCTGTTTTTT. As protein: CASSQERQGADTGELFF.

This chain connects TRBV5-4 to TRBJ2-4, with D perhaps being TRBD1 or TRBD2 (6 bases each). Trimming took 2 bases from V and 2 from J, leaving 8 bases between them. The CDR3 extends over 14 amino acids. CDR1 and CDR2 from the germline V gene are SGHNT and YYREEE (reference sequence). The CDR3 sequence: CASSLGGTKNIQYF. The CDR3 coding sequence is TGTGCCAGCAGCTTAGGGGGGACCAAAAACATTCAGTACTTC.

The chain uses TRBV5-6 and TRBJ2-1; D perhaps matches TRBD2 (6 bases). The CDR3 covers 17 residues. Germline CDR1 is SGHDT and CDR2 is YYEEEE. V was clipped by 2 bases and J by 7 bases, with 22 bases between them. The CDR3 DNA reads TGTGCCAGCAGCTTCCCACCCGGGACGTTTCGGGGGAATGAGCAGTTCTTC. Encoded protein: CASSFPPGTFRGNEQFF. Full variable domain (rest looked up from reference TRBV5-6 and TRBJ2-1): DAGVTQSPTHLIKTRGQQVTLRCSPKSGHDTVSWYQQALGQGPQFIFQYYEEEERQRGNFPDRFSGHQFPNYSSELNVNALLLGDSALYLCASSFPPGTFRGNEQFFGPGTRLTVL.

The rearrangement uses TRBV2 and TRBJ1-1, with D possibly being TRBD1 (5 bases). The CDR3 totals 15 residues. Germline V lookup: CDR1 SNHLY, CDR2 FYNNEI. Between the trimmed V and J ends, which lost 1 base and 1 base, there was a span of 10 bases. The CDR3 nucleotides are TGTGCCAGCAGTGAAGAGGAGGGGTGGAACACTGAAGCTTTCTTT. The encoded protein is CASSEEEGWNTEAFF.

The chain uses TRBV11-2 and TRBJ2-2, with 9 bases fitting TRBD1. Germline CDR1 reads SGHAT; CDR2 reads FQNNGV. With 4 bases clipped from V and 7 bases from J, the junction kept 10 bases outside the gene matches. The CDR3 has 16 residues. CDR3 protein: CASSSSAGTGYGELFF. CDR3 DNA: TGTGCCAGCAGCTCCTCTGCCGGGACAGGGTACGGGGAGCTGTTTTTT. Filled out from reference TRBV11-2 and TRBJ2-2, the complete variable domain reads EAGVAQSPRYKIIEKRQSVAFWCNPISGHATLYWYQQILGQGPKLLIQFQNNGVVDDSQLPKDRFSAERLKGVDSTLKIQPAKLEDSAVYLCASSSSAGTGYGELFFGEGSRLTVL.

The chain joins TRBV5-1 to TRBJ2-7; TRBD1 agrees at 8 bases. Germline V gives CDR1 SGHRS, CDR2 YFSETQ. V lost 2 bases to trimming and J lost 2 bases; unmatched junction nucleotides: 12. This CDR3 is 17 amino acids long. In nucleotides, the CDR3 is TGCGCCAGCAGCTTTAGACAGGGGTCGGCTAGAGCCTACGAGCAGTACTTC. Its translation: CASSFRQGSARAYEQYF. The whole variable domain, remainder taken from reference TRBV5-1 and TRBJ2-7, is KAGVTQTPRYLIKTRGQQVTLSCSPISGHRSVSWYQQTPGQGLQFLFEYFSETQRNKGNFPGRFSGRQFSNSRSEMNVSTLELGDSALYLCASSFRQGSARAYEQYFGPGTRLTVT.

CDR3: CASSSQGTLETQYF. The CDR3 region has the DNA TGCGCCAGTTCCTCACAGGGAACCCTAGAGACCCAGTACTTC. The chain has TRBV5-1 and TRBJ2-5; TRBD1 might be the D (6 bases). In germline, CDR1 is SGHRS, CDR2 YFSETQ. CDR3 length: 14 residues. Trimming removed 8 bases at V and 4 bases at J, with 18 bases between. Supplemented by reference TRBV5-1 and TRBJ2-5, the full variable domain reads KAGVTQTPRYLIKTRGQQVTLSCSPISGHRSVSWYQQTPGQGLQFLFEYFSETQRNKGNFPGRFSGRQFSNSRSEMNVSTLELGDSALYLCASSSQGTLETQYFGPGTRLLVL.